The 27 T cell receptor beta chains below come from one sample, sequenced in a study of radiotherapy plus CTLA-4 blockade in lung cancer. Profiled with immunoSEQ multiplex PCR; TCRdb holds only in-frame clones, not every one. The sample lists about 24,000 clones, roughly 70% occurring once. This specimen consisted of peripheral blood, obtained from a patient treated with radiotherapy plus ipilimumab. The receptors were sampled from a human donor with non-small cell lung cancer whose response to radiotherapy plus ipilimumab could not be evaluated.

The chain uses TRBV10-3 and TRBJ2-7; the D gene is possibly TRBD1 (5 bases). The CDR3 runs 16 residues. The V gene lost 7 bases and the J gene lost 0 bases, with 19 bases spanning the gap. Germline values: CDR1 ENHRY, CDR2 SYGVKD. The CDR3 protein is CAINDGAQGFSYEQYF. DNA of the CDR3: TGTGCCATCAATGATGGGGCGCAGGGCTTCTCCTACGAGCAGTACTTC.

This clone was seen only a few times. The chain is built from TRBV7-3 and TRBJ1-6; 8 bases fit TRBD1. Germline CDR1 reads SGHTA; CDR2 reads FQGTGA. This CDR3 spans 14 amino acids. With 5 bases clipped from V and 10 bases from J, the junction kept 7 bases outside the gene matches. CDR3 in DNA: TGTGCCAGCAGCCCGGACAGGGTGCTCTCACCCCTCCACTTT. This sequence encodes CASSPDRVLSPLHF. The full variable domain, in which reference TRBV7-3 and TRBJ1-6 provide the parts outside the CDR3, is GAGVSQTPSNKVTEKGKYVELRCDPISGHTALYWYRQSLGQGPEFLIYFQGTGAADDSGLPNDRFFAVRPEGSVSTLKIQRTERGDSAVYLCASSPDRVLSPLHFGNGTRLTVT.

In nucleotides, the CDR3 is TGTGCCAGCAGGCATGGCCTGATCCAAGAGACCCAGTACTTC. Translation: CASRHGLIQETQYF. V gene TRBV5-5 combines with J gene TRBJ2-5; D is unresolved. This CDR3 has 14 amino acids. Germline V lookup: CDR1 SGHKS, CDR2 YYEKEE (reference sequence). V gave up 5 bases and J gave up 1 base, with 12 bases separating them.

CDR3 sequence (DNA): TGCGCCAGCAGCTTGGTACCGGCGGGAGGGCTTTACGAGCAGTACTTC. Protein product: CASSLVPAGGLYEQYF. This chain links TRBV5-1 with TRBJ2-7; 9 positions agree with TRBD2. Germline V gene lookup returns CDR1 SGHRS and CDR2 YFSETQ. The CDR3 sequence is 16 residues long. V lost 0 bases to trimming and J lost 4 bases; unmatched junction nucleotides: 8.

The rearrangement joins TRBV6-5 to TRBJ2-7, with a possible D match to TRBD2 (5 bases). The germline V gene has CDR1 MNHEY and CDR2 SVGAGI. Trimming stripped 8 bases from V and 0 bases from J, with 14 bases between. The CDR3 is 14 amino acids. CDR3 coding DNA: TGTGCCAGCCGATCCTCTAGCCTCTCCTACGAGCAGTACTTC. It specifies CASRSSSLSYEQYF.

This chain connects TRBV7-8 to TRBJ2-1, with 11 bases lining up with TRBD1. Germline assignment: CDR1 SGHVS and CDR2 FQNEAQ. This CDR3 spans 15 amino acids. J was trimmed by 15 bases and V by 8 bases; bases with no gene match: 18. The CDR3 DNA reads TGTGCCAGCTCCCTAGGGACAGGGGGGCAATACCGAAGGTTCTTC. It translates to CASSLGTGGQYRRFF. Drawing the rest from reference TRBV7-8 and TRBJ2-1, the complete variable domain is GAGVSQSPRYKVAKRGQDVALRCDPISGHVSLFWYQQALGQGPEFLTYFQNEAQLDKSGLPSDRFFAERPEGSVSTLKIQRTQQEDSAVYLCASSLGTGGQYRRFFGPGTRLTVL.

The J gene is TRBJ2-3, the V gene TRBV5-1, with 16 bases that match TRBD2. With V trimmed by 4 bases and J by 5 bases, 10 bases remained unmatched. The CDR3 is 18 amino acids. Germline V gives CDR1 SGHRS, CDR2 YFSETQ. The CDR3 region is CASSQVPGLAGGLDTQYF. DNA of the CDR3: TGCGCCAGCAGCCAAGTCCCGGGACTAGCGGGAGGGTTAGATACGCAGTATTTT.

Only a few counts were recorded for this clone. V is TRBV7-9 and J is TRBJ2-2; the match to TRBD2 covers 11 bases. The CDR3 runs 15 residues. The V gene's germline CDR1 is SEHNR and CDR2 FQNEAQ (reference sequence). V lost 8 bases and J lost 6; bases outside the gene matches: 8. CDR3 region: CASQRLAGSSGELFF. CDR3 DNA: TGTGCCAGCCAGCGACTAGCGGGAAGTTCCGGGGAGCTGTTTTTT.

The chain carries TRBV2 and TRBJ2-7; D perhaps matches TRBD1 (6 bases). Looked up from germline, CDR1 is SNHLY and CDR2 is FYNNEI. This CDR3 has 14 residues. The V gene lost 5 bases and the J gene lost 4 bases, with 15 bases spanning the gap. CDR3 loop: CASSQRPTGYEQYF. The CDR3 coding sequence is TGTGCCAGCAGTCAACGCCCGACAGGTTACGAGCAGTACTTC.

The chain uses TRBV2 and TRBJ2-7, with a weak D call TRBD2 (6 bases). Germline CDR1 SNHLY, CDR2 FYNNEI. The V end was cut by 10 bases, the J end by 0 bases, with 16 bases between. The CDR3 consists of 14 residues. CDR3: CATSPGLTSYEQYF. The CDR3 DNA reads TGTGCCACTTCTCCGGGACTGACCTCCTACGAGCAGTACTTC.

Here the CDR3 DNA reads TGCGCCAGCAGCTTGGCTTTAGCGGGAGAAGAGACCCAGTACTTC. Residues: CASSLALAGEETQYF. The chain joins TRBV5-1 to TRBJ2-5; TRBD2 matches at 9 bases. The V gene's germline CDR1 is SGHRS and CDR2 YFSETQ. This CDR3 is 15 amino acids long. After removal of 0 bases from V and 3 bases from J, the junction contained 3 bases not matched to a gene.

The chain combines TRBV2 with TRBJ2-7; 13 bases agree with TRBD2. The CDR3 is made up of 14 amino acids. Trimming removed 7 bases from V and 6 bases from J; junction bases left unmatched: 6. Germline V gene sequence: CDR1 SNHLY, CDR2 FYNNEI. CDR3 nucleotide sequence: TGTGCCAGCACCAGGACTAGCGGGAGCGGCGAGCAGTACTTC. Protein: CASTRTSGSGEQYF.

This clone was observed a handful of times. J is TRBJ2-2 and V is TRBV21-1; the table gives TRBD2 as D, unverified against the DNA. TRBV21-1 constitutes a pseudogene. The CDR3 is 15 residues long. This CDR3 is CASSKGLPGTGELFF. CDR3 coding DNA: TGTGCCAGCAGCAAGGGACTCCCCGGCACCGGGGAGCTGTTTTTT.

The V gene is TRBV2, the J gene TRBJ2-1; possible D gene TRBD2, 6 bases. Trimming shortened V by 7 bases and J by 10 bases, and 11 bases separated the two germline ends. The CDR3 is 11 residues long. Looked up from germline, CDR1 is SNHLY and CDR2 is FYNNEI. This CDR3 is CASKLAWEQFF. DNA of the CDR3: TGTGCCAGCAAACTAGCTTGGGAGCAGTTCTTC.

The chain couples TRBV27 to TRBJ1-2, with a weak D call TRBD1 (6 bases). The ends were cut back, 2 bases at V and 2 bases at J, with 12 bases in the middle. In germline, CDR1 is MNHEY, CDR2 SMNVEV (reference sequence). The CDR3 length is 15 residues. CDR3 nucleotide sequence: TGTGCCAGCAGTTTAGGGGGGGCGGGAAACTATGGCTACACCTTC. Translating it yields CASSLGGAGNYGYTF.

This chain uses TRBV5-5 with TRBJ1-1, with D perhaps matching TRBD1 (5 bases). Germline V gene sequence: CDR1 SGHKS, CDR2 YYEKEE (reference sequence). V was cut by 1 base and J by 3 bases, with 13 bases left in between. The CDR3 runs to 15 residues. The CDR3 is CASSLPGGMYTEAFF. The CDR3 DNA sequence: TGTGCCAGCAGCTTGCCCGGGGGAATGTACACTGAAGCTTTCTTT.

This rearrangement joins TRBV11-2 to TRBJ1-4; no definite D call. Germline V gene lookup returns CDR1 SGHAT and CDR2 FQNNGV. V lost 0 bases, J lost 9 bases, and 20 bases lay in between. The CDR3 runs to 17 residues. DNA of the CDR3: TGTGCCAGCAGCTTAGATTCTTTTGCGGGGATGCGGAAAAAACTGTTTTTT. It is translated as CASSLDSFAGMRKKLFF.

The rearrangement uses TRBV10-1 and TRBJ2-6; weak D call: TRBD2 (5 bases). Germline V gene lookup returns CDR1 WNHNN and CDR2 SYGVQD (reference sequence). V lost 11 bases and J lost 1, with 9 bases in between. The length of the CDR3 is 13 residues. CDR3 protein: CAWRSSGANVLTF. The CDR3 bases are TGCGCCTGGAGGAGTTCTGGGGCCAACGTCCTGACTTTC.

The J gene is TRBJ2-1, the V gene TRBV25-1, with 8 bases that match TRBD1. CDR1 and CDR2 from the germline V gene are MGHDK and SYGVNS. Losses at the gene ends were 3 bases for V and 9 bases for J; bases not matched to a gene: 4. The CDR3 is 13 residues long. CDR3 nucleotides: TGTGCCAGCAGTGAGCTACAGGGGGGTGAGCAGTTCTTC. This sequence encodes CASSELQGGEQFF.

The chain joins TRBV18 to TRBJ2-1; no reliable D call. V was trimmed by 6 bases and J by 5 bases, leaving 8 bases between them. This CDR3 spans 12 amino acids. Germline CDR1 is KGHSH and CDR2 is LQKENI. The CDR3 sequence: CASSSYDNEQFF. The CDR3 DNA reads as TGTGCCAGCTCCTCCTATGACAATGAGCAGTTCTTC.

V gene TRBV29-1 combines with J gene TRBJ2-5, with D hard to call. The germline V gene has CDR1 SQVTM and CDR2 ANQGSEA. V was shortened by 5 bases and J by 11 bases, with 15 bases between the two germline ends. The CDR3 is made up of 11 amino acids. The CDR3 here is CSVIRGDEQYF. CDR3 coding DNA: TGCAGCGTTATCCGAGGAGATGAGCAGTACTTC.

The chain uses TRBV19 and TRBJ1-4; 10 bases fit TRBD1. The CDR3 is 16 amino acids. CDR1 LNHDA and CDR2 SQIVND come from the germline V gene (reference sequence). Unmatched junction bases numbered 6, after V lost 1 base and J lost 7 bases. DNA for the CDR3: TGTGCCAGTAGTATAGTCAAGGGGACAGGGGCTGAAAAACTGTTTTTT. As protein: CASSIVKGTGAEKLFF.

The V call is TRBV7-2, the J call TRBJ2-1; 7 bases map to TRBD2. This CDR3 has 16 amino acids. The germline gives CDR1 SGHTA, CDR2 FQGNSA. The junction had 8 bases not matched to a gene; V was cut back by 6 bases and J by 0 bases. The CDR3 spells CASSQAGLRSYNEQFF. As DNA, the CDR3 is TGTGCCAGCAGTCAAGCGGGACTTCGCTCCTACAATGAGCAGTTCTTC.

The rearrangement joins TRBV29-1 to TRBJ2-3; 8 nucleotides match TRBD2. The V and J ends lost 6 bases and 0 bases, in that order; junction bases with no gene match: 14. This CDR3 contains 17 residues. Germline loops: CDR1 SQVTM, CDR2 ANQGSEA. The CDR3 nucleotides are TGCAGCGTCCCGAAGGGTTTAGCGGGATTTAGCACAGATACGCAGTATTTT. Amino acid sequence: CSVPKGLAGFSTDTQYF.

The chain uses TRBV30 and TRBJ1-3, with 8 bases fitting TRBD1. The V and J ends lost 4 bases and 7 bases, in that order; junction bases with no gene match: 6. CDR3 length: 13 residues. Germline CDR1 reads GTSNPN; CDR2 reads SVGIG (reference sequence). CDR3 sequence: CAWNRGVGNTIYF. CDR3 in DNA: TGTGCCTGGAACAGGGGGGTGGGGAACACCATATATTTT.

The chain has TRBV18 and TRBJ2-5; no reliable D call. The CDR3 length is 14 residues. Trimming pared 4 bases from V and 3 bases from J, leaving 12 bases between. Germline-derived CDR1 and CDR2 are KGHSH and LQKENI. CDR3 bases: TGTGCCAGCTCACAGCTTTCACGGGAAGAGACCCAGTACTTC. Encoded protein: CASSQLSREETQYF.

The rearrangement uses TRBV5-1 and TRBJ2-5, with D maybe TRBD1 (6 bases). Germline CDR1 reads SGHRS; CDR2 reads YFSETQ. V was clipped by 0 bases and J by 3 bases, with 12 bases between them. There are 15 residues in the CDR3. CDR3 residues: CASSLGGGAEETQYF. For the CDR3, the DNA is TGCGCCAGCAGCTTGGGTGGGGGCGCGGAAGAGACCCAGTACTTC.